This is a list of T cell receptor beta chains from one sample in a study of blood T cell repertoires in COVID-19. Assay used: immunoSEQ multiplex PCR; TCRdb lists only in-frame clones, some missing. This sample yields about 240,000 clones, of which roughly 80% are seen a single time; around 3.3% belongs to the top ten. The sample comprised peripheral blood. These receptors came from a woman under 30 with acute or convalescent COVID-19. Each CDR3 is given with its conserved first and last residue. D genes are given only for firm matches. Some rows have no size entry. The others give once, few or many, or a class for an expanded clone.

d_call clone_size v_call cdr3_aa
- once TRBV20-1 CSAREGAEAFF
- - TRBV3-1/TRBV3-2 CASSQATVHNEKLFF
TRBD1 - TRBV29-1 CSVEDRGTGELADTQYF
TRBD1 - TRBV19 CASSRKPGQGGPNGYEQYF
- - TRBV19 CASSQVGGSPVYGYTF
- - TRBV7-2 CASSLVMSSETQYF
TRBD2 - TRBV5-1 CASHTSGSGGSYNEQFF
- - TRBV6-2/TRBV6-3 CASSYPDRNEQYF
TRBD2 - TRBV19 CASTPGLAGGLGHNEQFF
TRBD1 few TRBV30 CAWRRQGATEAFF
TRBD2 few TRBV7-2 CASSLGGGPSEQYF
TRBD1 - TRBV7-2 CASKGQGKNIQYF
TRBD1 - TRBV29-1 CSARTGSSGANVLTF
TRBD2 - TRBV3-1/TRBV3-2 CASSLGLAGDTDTQYF
- - TRBV6-2/TRBV6-3 CASSQGQAGFF
TRBD1 - TRBV3-1/TRBV3-2 CASSHTPTGGRADTQYF
- once TRBV16 CASTSQGREWRKGTDTQYF
TRBD1 - TRBV19 CASREPGQRSYGYTF
TRBD1 - TRBV30 CAWSVLGDRVFRETQYF
TRBD1 few TRBV7-3 CASCTGGGSDTQYF
TRBD2 once TRBV19 CASSIDVAGGSDTQYF
TRBD1 - TRBV2 CAGGRDSLNEKLFF
- - TRBV18 CASSPRRVQGEKLFF
TRBD2 once TRBV7-9 CASSLSGAAKNIQYF
- once TRBV19 CASSLQETQYF
- - TRBV11-2 CASSRGISRRDTQYF
TRBD2 - TRBV6-4 CASSSGDDTDTQYF
TRBD2 - TRBV9 CASSVEGGGSYNEQFF